This paragraph covers one T cell receptor beta chain sequence. Its antigen remains unidentified. In germline, CDR1 is SNHLY, CDR2 FYNNEI. The CDR3 sequence is 15 residues long. Deletions cut 4 bases from V and 4 bases from J, with 14 bases between. Some clones are missing from TCRdb's copy, which holds only in-frame ones; the method was immunoSEQ multiplex PCR. The sample records 2 million to 2.5 million clones, over 90% being singletons. These data come from a study of shared clonotypes between healthy human individuals. Study-level findings and limits: The study generally estimated greater richness for naive than memory subsets. Clonotypes that were shared across a handful of donors made up about 5.1% of naive CD4 clonotypes.

The TCR comes from a young man in good health. Some clones in this sample may be carry-over from other donors' samples. The sequencing input was naive CD4+ T cells from PBMCs. Documented subset: CD45RA+ positively selected. The rearrangement joins TRBV2 to TRBJ2-1; no definite D call. The CDR3 coding sequence is TGTGCCAGCAGTGTCTTCACCCTGGCGTACAATGAGCAGTTCTTC. It translates to CASSVFTLAYNEQFF.